This T cell receptor beta chain was captured in a study of OX40 agonist ivuxolimab in advanced cancers. Clones were sequenced by immunoSEQ multiplex PCR, and TCRdb holds only the in-frame ones, with some missing. The data show over 50,000 clones, approximately 90% seen once. In germline, CDR1 is MGHRA, CDR2 YSYEKL. The CDR3 is 14 amino acids. This clonotype was sampled from an adult with an advanced solid tumor such as melanoma, head and neck, liver or kidney cancer. This chain joins TRBV4-1 and TRBJ2-5; TRBD1 aligns across 10 bases. The closer fit of TRBJ2-7 to the DNA end suggests the J call may be wrong. Sequences were derived from CD4+ or CD8+ T cells sorted from blood, sampled in a trial of the OX40 agonist ivuxolimab. CDR3 DNA: TGCGCCAGCAGCCATGCGGGACAGGGGTACGAGCAGTACTTC. Translating gives CASSHAGQGYEQYF.